This T cell receptor beta chain emerged from a study of cytomegalovirus exposure and HLA in healthy donors. CDR1 and CDR2 from the germline V gene are SSHAT and FNYEAQ (reference sequence). The length of the CDR3 is 18 residues. J lost 4 bases, V lost 2 bases, and 12 bases had no gene match. The protocol was immunoSEQ multiplex PCR, while the TCRdb copy is restricted to in-frame clones and leaves out a portion. The data contain 250,000 to 400,000 clones, roughly 90% of them singletons. V usage is TRBV7-7 and J usage is TRBJ1-3; 9 bases match TRBD1. Source material: PBMCs. The receptor's source is a man between 25 and 39 years old in good health and CMV-seronegative. CDR3 DNA: TGTGCCAGCAGCTTATCGACTGGGACAGGGAGGAAAGGAAACACCATATATTTT. This encodes CASSLSTGTGRKGNTIYF.